Each of the 5 T cell receptor beta chains below was sequenced from the same sample in a study of control samples from healthy donors and cancer patients. Libraries were prepared by immunoSEQ multiplex PCR; TCRdb keeps only in-frame clonotypes and omits some of them. The sample lists 150,000 to 200,000 clones; around 92% were seen once. The specimen was blood. These receptors were taken from a woman aged 40 to 49 in good health.

This clone was seen a single time. The J gene is TRBJ2-7, the V gene TRBV10-3; tentative D call: TRBD1 (6 bases). Germline V gene sequence: CDR1 ENHRY, CDR2 SYGVKD. The CDR3 is made up of 14 amino acids. V dropped 4 bases and J dropped 5 bases, with 15 bases sitting between them. In DNA, the CDR3 is TGTGCCATCAGTGCACAGCAGGGGTCCAACGAGCAGTACTTC. Encoded protein: CAISAQQGSNEQYF.

The chain is built from TRBV6-6 and TRBJ2-1; TRBD2 might be the D (5 bases). V dropped 2 bases and J dropped 6 bases, with 14 bases sitting between them. The CDR3 spans 15 residues. Germline CDR1 MNHNY, CDR2 SVGAGI (reference sequence). The DNA for the CDR3 is TGTGCCAGCAGTTACGAGGACGCGCGGGTCAATGAGCAGTTCTTC. Residues: CASSYEDARVNEQFF.

The chain uses TRBV4-1 and TRBJ1-3, with D unclear. The V gene's germline CDR1 is MGHRA and CDR2 YSYEKL. V was trimmed by 0 bases and J by 0 bases, leaving 12 bases between them. The CDR3 is 17 residues long. CDR3 amino acids: CASSQDREVFSGNTIYF. The DNA of the CDR3 is TGCGCCAGCAGCCAAGATCGGGAGGTATTCTCTGGAAACACCATATATTTT.

Only a few counts were recorded for this clone. The chain has TRBV2 and TRBJ1-3; possibly TRBD1 for D (5 bases). The CDR3 covers 18 residues. V was pared by 5 bases and J by 0 bases, with 20 bases between. The germline gives CDR1 SNHLY, CDR2 FYNNEI. CDR3 protein: CASSFRSPGPISGNTIYF. For the CDR3, the DNA is TGTGCCAGCAGTTTCAGGTCCCCGGGACCGATCTCTGGAAACACCATATATTTT.

Concerning this clone: Other DNA sequences of this sample code for an identical CDR3. The chain combines TRBV19 with TRBJ1-1, with 7 bases fitting TRBD1. Germline CDR1 is LNHDA and CDR2 is SQIVND (reference sequence). With V trimmed by 4 bases and J by 4 bases, 3 bases remained unmatched. This CDR3 region has 13 residues. The chain's CDR3 is CASSTPGGTEAFF. The CDR3 coding sequence is TGTGCCAGTAGTACCCCAGGGGGCACTGAAGCTTTCTTT.